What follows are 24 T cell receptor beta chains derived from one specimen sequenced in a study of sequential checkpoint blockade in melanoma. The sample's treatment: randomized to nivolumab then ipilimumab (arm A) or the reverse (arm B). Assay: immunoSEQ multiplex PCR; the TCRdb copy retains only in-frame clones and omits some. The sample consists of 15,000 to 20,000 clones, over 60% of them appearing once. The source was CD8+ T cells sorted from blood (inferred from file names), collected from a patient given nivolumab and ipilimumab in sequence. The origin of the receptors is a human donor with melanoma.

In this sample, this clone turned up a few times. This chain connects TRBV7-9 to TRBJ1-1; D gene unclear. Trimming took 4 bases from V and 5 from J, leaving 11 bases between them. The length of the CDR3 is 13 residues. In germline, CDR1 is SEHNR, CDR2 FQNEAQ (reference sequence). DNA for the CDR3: TGTGCCAGCAGCTCCCGCGGTGGGACTGAAGCTTTCTTT. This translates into CASSSRGGTEAFF.

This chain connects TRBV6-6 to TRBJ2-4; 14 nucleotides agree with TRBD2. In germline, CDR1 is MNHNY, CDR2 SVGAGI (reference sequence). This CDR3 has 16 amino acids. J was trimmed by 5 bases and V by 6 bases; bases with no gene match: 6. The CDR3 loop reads CASSLTSGGAENIQYF. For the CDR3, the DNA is TGTGCCAGCAGCCTGACTAGCGGGGGGGCCGAAAACATTCAGTACTTC.

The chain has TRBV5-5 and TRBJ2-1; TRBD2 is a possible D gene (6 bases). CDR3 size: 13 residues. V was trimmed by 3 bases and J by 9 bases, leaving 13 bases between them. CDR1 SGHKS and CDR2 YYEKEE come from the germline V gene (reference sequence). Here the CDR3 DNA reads TGTGCCAGCAGCTGGGACTTCGCCTTTGAGCAGTTCTTC. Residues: CASSWDFAFEQFF. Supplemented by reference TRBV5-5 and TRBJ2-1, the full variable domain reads DAGVTQSPTHLIKTRGQQVTLRCSPISGHKSVSWYQQVLGQGPQFIFQYYEKEERGRGNFPDRFSARQFPNYSSELNVNALLLGDSALYLCASSWDFAFEQFFGPGTRLTVL.

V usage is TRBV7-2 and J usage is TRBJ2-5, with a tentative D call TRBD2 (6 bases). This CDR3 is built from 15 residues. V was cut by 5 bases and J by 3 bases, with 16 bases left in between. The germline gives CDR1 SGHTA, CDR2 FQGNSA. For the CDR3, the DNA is TGTGCCAGCAGCCATATAATTCCGGGGGAAGAGACCCAGTACTTC. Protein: CASSHIIPGEETQYF.

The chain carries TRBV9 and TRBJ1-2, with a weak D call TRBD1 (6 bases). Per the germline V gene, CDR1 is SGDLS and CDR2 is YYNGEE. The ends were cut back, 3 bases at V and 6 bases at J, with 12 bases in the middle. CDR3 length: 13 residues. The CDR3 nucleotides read TGTGCCAGCAGCGCCCAGGGGAGTCATGGCTACACCTTC. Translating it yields CASSAQGSHGYTF.

CDR3 region: CASSRALTGYEQYF. As DNA, the CDR3 is TGTGCCAGCAGCCGCGCCTTGACGGGGTACGAGCAGTACTTC. The chain recombines TRBV5-6 with TRBJ2-7; D possibly corresponds to TRBD2 (5 bases). CDR3 size: 14 residues. Per the germline V gene, CDR1 is SGHDT and CDR2 is YYEEEE. Trimming shortened V by 4 bases and J by 4 bases, and 15 bases separated the two germline ends.

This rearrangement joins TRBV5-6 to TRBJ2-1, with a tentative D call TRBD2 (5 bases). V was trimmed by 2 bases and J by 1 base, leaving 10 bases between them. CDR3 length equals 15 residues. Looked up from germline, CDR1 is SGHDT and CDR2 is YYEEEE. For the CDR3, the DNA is TGTGCCAGCAGCTTCGAGGGTGGTTCCTACAATGAGCAGTTCTTC. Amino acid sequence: CASSFEGGSYNEQFF.

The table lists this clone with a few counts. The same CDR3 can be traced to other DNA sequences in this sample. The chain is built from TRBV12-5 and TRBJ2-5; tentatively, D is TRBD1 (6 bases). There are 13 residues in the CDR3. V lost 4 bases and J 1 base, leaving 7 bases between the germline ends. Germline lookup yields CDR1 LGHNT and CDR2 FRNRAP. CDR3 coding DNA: TGTGCTAGTGGTTCAGGGGTCCAAGAGACCCAGTACTTC. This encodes CASGSGVQETQYF.

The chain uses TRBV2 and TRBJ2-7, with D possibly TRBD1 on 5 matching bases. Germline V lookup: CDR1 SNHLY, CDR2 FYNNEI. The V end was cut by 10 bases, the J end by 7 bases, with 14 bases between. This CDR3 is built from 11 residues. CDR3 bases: TGTGCCACTACAACAGGTCTTGAGCAGTACTTC. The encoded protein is CATTTGLEQYF.

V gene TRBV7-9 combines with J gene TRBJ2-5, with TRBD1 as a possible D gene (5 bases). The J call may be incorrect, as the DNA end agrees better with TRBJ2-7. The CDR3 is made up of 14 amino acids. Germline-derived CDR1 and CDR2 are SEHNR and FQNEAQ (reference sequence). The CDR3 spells CASSHDLSRGEQYF. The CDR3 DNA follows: TGTGCCAGCAGCCACGACCTCTCTAGGGGCGAGCAGTACTTC.

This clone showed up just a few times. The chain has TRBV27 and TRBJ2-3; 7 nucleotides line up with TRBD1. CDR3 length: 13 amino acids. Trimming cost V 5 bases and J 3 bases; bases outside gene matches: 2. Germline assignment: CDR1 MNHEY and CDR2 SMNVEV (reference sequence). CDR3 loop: CASSRQGTDTQYF. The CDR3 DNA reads TGTGCCAGCAGTAGACAGGGAACAGATACGCAGTATTTT.

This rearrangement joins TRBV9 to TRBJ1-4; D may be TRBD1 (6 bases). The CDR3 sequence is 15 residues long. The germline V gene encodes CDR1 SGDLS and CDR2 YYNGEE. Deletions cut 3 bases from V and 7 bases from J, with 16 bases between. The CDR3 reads CASSETGTKSEKLFF. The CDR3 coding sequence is TGTGCCAGCAGCGAAACAGGGACGAAGTCTGAAAAACTGTTTTTT.

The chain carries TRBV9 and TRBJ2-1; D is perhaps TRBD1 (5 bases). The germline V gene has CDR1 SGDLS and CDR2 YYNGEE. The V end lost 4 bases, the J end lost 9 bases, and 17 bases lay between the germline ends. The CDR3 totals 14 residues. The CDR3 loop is CASSPWAGWVEQFF. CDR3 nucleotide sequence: TGTGCCAGCAGCCCCTGGGCAGGGTGGGTTGAGCAGTTCTTC.

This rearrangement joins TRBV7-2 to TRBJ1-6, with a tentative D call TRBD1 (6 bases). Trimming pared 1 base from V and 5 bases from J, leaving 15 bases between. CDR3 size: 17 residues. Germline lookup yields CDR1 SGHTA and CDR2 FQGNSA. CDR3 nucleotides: TGTGCCAGCAGCTTAGAGGCAGGGGTAGGTCATAATTCACCCCTCCACTTT. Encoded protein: CASSLEAGVGHNSPLHF.

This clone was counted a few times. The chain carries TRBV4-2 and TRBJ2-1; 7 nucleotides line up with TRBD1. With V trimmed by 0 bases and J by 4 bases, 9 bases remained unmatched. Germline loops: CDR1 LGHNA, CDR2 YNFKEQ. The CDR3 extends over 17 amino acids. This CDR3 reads CASSQEKGTGEYNEQFF. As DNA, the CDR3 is TGTGCCAGCAGCCAAGAGAAAGGAACAGGGGAATACAATGAGCAGTTCTTC.

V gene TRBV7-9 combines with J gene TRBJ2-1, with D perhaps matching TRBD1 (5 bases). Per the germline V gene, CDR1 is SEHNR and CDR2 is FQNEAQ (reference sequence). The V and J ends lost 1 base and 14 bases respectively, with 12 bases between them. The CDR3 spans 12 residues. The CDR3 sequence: CASSLGTSKKFF. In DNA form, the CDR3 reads TGTGCCAGCAGCTTAGGGACAAGTAAGAAGTTCTTC.

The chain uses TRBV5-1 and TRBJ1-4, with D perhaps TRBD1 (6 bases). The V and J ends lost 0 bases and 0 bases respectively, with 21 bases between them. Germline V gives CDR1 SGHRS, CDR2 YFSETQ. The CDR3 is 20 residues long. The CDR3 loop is CASSLGVTRGRGATNEKLFF. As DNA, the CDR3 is TGCGCCAGCAGCTTGGGAGTTACCAGGGGCCGAGGTGCAACTAATGAAAAACTGTTTTTT. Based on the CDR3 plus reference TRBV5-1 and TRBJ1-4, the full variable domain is KAGVTQTPRYLIKTRGQQVTLSCSPISGHRSVSWYQQTPGQGLQFLFEYFSETQRNKGNFPGRFSGRQFSNSRSEMNVSTLELGDSALYLCASSLGVTRGRGATNEKLFFGSGTQLSVL.

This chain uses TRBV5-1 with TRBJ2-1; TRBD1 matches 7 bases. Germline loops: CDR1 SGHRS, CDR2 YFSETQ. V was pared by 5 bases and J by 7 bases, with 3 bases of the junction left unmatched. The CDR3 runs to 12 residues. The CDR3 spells CASRPTGNEQFF. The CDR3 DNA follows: TGCGCCAGCAGGCCGACAGGGAATGAGCAGTTCTTC. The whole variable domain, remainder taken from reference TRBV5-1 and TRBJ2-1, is KAGVTQTPRYLIKTRGQQVTLSCSPISGHRSVSWYQQTPGQGLQFLFEYFSETQRNKGNFPGRFSGRQFSNSRSEMNVSTLELGDSALYLCASRPTGNEQFFGPGTRLTVL.

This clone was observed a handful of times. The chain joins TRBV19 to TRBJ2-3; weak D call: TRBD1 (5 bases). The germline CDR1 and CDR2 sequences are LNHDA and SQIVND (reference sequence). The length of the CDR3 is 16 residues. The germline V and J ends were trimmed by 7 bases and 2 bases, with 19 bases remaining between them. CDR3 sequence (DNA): TGTGCCAGTATAGGGAATCAGGGCGAGGCCACAGATACGCAGTATTTT. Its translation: CASIGNQGEATDTQYF.

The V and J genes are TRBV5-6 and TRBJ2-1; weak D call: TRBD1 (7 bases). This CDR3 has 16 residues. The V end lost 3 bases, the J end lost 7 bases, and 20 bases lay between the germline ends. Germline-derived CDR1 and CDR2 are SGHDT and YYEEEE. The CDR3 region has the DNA TGTGCCAGCAGCTCGCAGGGGGGTGGGACACGGAATGAGCAGTTCTTC. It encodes CASSSQGGGTRNEQFF.

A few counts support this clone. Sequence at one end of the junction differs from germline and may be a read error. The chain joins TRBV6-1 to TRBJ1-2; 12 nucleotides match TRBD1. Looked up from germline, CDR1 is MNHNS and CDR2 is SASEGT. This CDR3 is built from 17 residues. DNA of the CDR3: TGTGCCAGCAGTCAAGCCGGGACAGGGGGCGGAGTGTATGGCTACACCTTC. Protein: CASSQAGTGGGVYGYTF.

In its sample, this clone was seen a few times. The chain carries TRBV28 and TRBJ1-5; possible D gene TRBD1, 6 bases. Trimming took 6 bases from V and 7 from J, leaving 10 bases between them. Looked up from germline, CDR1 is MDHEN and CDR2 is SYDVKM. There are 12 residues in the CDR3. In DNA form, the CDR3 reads TGTGCCAGCAGGCGGGGGGGCCAGCCCCAGCATTTT. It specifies CASRRGGQPQHF.

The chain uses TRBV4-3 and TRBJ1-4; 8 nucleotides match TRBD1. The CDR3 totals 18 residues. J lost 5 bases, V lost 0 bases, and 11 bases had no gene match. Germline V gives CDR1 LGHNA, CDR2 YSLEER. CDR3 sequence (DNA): TGCGCCAGCAGCCAAGAGGATGGCAGGGGGCTGGTAAATGAAAAACTGTTTTTT. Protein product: CASSQEDGRGLVNEKLFF.

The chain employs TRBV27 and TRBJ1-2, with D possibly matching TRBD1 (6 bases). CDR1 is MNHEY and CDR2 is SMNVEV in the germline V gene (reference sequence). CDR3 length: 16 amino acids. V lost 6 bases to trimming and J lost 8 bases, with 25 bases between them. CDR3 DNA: TGTGCCAGCAGCAAGAGGACAGCTACGGGAAATAGGGGCTACACCTTC. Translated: CASSKRTATGNRGYTF.